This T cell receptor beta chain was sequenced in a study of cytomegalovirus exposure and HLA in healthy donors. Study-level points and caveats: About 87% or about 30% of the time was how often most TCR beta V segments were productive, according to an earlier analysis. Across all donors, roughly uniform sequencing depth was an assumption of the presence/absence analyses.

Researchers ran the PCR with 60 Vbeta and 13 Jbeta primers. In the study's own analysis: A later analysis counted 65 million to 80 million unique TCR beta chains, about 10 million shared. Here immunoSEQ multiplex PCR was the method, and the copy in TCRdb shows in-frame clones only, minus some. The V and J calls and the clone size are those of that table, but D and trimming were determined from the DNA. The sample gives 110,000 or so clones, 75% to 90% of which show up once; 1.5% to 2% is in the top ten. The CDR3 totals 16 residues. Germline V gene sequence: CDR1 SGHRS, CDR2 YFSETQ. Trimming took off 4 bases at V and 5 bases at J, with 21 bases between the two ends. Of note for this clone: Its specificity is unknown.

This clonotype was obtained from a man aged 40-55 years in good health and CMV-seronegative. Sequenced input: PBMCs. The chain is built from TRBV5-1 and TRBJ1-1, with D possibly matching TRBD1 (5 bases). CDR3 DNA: TGCGCCAGCAGCCCCCGACCGAATGGAGGGGAAACTGAAGCTTTCTTT. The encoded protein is CASSPRPNGGETEAFF.